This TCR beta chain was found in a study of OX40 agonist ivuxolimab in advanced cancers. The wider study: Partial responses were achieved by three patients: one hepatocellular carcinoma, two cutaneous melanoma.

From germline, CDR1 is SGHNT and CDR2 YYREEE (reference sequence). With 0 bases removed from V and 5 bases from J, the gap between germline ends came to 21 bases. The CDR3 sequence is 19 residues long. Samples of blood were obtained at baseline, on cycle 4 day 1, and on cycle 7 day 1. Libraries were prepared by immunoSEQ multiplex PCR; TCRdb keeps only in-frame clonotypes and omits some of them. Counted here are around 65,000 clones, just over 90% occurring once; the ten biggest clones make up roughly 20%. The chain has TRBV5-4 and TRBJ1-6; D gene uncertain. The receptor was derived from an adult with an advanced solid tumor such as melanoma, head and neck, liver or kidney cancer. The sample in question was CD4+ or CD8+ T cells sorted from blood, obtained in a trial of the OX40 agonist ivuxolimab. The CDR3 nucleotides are TGTGCCAGCAGCTTGGTCCCCATGGGCCCGGAAGGGAATAATTCACCCCTCCACTTT. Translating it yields CASSLVPMGPEGNNSPLHF.